The rows below give T cell receptor beta chains drawn from one sample of a study of blood T cell repertoires in COVID-19. Only in-frame clones appear in the TCRdb table, and some are missing; sequencing was by immunoSEQ multiplex PCR. The sample lists 24,000 or so clones, 75% to 90% seen once, with about 18% in the top ten. Sequencing was done on a sample of peripheral blood. The source of these receptors is a human donor with acute or convalescent COVID-19. The donor label of this sample is uncertain. Both conserved end residues are trimmed from each CDR3. Fields, in order: V gene, J gene, clone size, CDR3 protein. The size entry is marked missing in some rows and otherwise reads once, few, many or a size class.

V gene: TRBV5-1; J gene: TRBJ2-1; clone size: .; CDR3 protein: ASSLDRGQGEQF
V gene: TRBV6-5; J gene: TRBJ2-1; clone size: .; CDR3 protein: ASSYAPNEQF
V gene: TRBV7-9; J gene: TRBJ2-5; clone size: .; CDR3 protein: ASSVSSARETQY
V gene: TRBV5-1; J gene: TRBJ2-3; clone size: .; CDR3 protein: ASSLDRASTDTQY
V gene: TRBV9; J gene: TRBJ2-1; clone size: .; CDR3 protein: ASSEGVSSYNEQF
V gene: TRBV5-8; J gene: TRBJ1-1; clone size: .; CDR3 protein: ASSPDGGLNTEAF
V gene: TRBV7-9; J gene: TRBJ2-1; clone size: .; CDR3 protein: ASSSSRRGGNEQF
V gene: TRBV5-1; J gene: TRBJ2-3; clone size: .; CDR3 protein: ASSFRGTDTQY
V gene: TRBV7-2; J gene: TRBJ2-1; clone size: .; CDR3 protein: ASSRDSRSYNEQF
V gene: TRBV29-1; J gene: TRBJ2-5; clone size: .; CDR3 protein: SVARGSGGRSGETQY
V gene: TRBV6-5; J gene: TRBJ2-1; clone size: .; CDR3 protein: ASRLTGRSYNEQF
V gene: TRBV5-1; J gene: TRBJ2-5; clone size: .; CDR3 protein: ASSLTSGRAWETQY
V gene: TRBV6-5; J gene: TRBJ2-5; clone size: once; CDR3 protein: ASRIAGGPTETQY
V gene: TRBV7-3; J gene: TRBJ2-7; clone size: .; CDR3 protein: ASSIGGSYEQY
V gene: TRBV5-3; J gene: TRBJ1-4; clone size: few; CDR3 protein: ARSVPHGRGRGEKLF
V gene: TRBV19; J gene: TRBJ2-1; clone size: .; CDR3 protein: ASEVGTSGWPGRNEQF
V gene: TRBV27; J gene: TRBJ1-5; clone size: few; CDR3 protein: ASSLHGNNQPQH
V gene: TRBV6-1; J gene: TRBJ2-2; clone size: .; CDR3 protein: ASRPSPAGELF
V gene: TRBV7-2; J gene: TRBJ2-2; clone size: .; CDR3 protein: ASSLSGGNTGELF
V gene: TRBV30; J gene: TRBJ1-6; clone size: .; CDR3 protein: AWSAGQDNSPLH
V gene: TRBV5-6; J gene: TRBJ2-1; clone size: .; CDR3 protein: ASSLGTGANSFYNEQF
V gene: TRBV7-8; J gene: TRBJ1-3; clone size: .; CDR3 protein: ASSLTDSGNTIY
V gene: TRBV6-5; J gene: TRBJ2-7; clone size: .; CDR3 protein: ASSRQFSYEQY
V gene: TRBV5-1; J gene: TRBJ2-2; clone size: few; CDR3 protein: ASSSSGVNTGELF
V gene: TRBV5-8; J gene: TRBJ1-4; clone size: once; CDR3 protein: ASRVSGRMNEKLF
V gene: TRBV15; J gene: TRBJ1-3; clone size: once; CDR3 protein: ATSRDQGATGNTIY
V gene: TRBV7-3; J gene: TRBJ2-1; clone size: .; CDR3 protein: ASSFGGRIPNEQF
V gene: TRBV15; J gene: TRBJ2-1; clone size: once; CDR3 protein: ATSRFGTGSNNEQF
V gene: TRBV9; J gene: TRBJ1-4; clone size: once; CDR3 protein: ASSPEGTPNEKLF
V gene: TRBV5-1; J gene: TRBJ2-7; clone size: .; CDR3 protein: ASSFAGDEQY
V gene: TRBV30; J gene: TRBJ2-2; clone size: .; CDR3 protein: AWSVGLKNTGELF
V gene: TRBV5-4; J gene: TRBJ2-3; clone size: .; CDR3 protein: ASSSPGPGQLTDTQY
V gene: TRBV18; J gene: TRBJ2-7; clone size: few; CDR3 protein: ASSPQGSSYEQY
V gene: TRBV4-2; J gene: TRBJ2-7; clone size: few; CDR3 protein: ASSQEVGGFYEQY
V gene: TRBV4-3; J gene: TRBJ2-1; clone size: .; CDR3 protein: ASSQEISRGDEQF
V gene: TRBV5-4; J gene: TRBJ1-1; clone size: .; CDR3 protein: ASSLKLGGSNTEAF
V gene: TRBV5-1; J gene: TRBJ2-2; clone size: .; CDR3 protein: ASSFVQGDTGELF
V gene: TRBV6-5; J gene: TRBJ1-1; clone size: .; CDR3 protein: ASRRQGFTEAF
V gene: TRBV6-5; J gene: TRBJ1-3; clone size: .; CDR3 protein: ASSRQGSSGNTIY
V gene: TRBV2; J gene: TRBJ1-5; clone size: .; CDR3 protein: ASSPWSYSNQPQH
V gene: TRBV7-2; J gene: TRBJ1-5; clone size: .; CDR3 protein: ASSLDYSNQPQH